The 3 T cell receptor beta chains reported below all come from one sample, sequenced in a study of identical twins. TCRdb fed the 5' RACE reads into MiXCR, producing one record per CDR3 protein. The table lists 600,000 to 800,000 distinct CDR3 sequences, 21% of them singletons. In addition, the sample was reused for a study of T cells expressing NK-cell markers.

The sample consisted of PBMCs. The receptor set was obtained from a woman aged 18-30 years in good health.

This clonotype has a handful of counts. The chain uses TRBV3-1 and TRBJ2-3; D remains ambiguous. Trimming shortened V by 4 bases and J by 0 bases, and 17 bases separated the two germline ends. The CDR3 loop spans 17 amino acids. Germline V lookup: CDR1 LGHDT, CDR2 YNNKEL (reference sequence). The CDR3 reads CASSPTLETVSTDTQYF. Here the CDR3 DNA reads TGTGCCAGCAGCCCGACACTCGAGACGGTGAGCACAGATACGCAGTATTTT.

This clonotype was counted only a few times. V and J are TRBV4-3 and TRBJ2-1, with TRBD2 matching over 9 bases. Germline V gene sequence: CDR1 LGHNA, CDR2 YSLEER. CDR3 length: 16 amino acids. The ends lost 0 bases at V and 12 bases at J; junction bases unmatched: 12. The CDR3: CASSQEFLAGSLAQFF. The CDR3, as DNA: TGCGCCAGCAGCCAAGAATTCCTAGCGGGGTCTCTGGCGCAGTTCTTC.

In this sample, this clonotype turned up many times. The rearrangement uses TRBV9 and TRBJ2-1; D might be TRBD2 (6 bases). This CDR3 has 18 residues. Germline V gene sequence: CDR1 SGDLS, CDR2 YYNGEE. V was clipped by 2 bases and J by 4 bases, with 22 bases between them. CDR3 nucleotide sequence: TGTGCCAGCAGCGTCGATCTCCTACTAGCAAACCCTTACAATGAGCAGTTCTTC. This codes for CASSVDLLLANPYNEQFF.